What follows are 15 T cell receptor beta chains derived from one specimen sequenced in a study of T cells in tumors after PD-1 blockade. Time point described: first of two pre-therapy site-matched biopsies roughly eight weeks apart. Here immunoSEQ multiplex PCR was the method, and the copy in TCRdb shows in-frame clones only, minus some. The sample lists 3,500 to 4,500 clones, roughly 73% occurring once. Sequencing was performed on tumor tissue, taken before anti-PD-1 treatment. The receptor set was obtained from a human donor with basal cell carcinoma.

The chain employs TRBV7-7 and TRBJ2-3; 8 nucleotides align to TRBD1. The germline CDR1 and CDR2 sequences are SSHAT and FNYEAQ (reference sequence). The CDR3 sequence is 17 residues long. V dropped 1 base and J dropped 4; count of bases not matched to a gene: 10. The CDR3 DNA sequence: TGTGCCAGCAGCTTAGAAGCAGGGGGCCGGGCGGCAGATACGCAGTATTTT. Its translation is CASSLEAGGRAADTQYF.

The genes are TRBV5-1 and TRBJ1-2; D gene ambiguous. CDR3 length: 15 residues. V was trimmed by 0 bases and J by 0 bases, leaving 9 bases between them. CDR1 is SGHRS and CDR2 is YFSETQ in the germline V gene. Here the CDR3 reads CASSLGDTPNYGYTF. DNA of the CDR3: TGCGCCAGCAGCTTGGGTGACACACCTAACTATGGCTACACCTTC.

The genes are TRBV28 and TRBJ2-1; 9 positions match TRBD2. The CDR3 has 16 amino acids. Germline CDR1 is MDHEN and CDR2 is SYDVKM. The V gene end was trimmed by 5 bases and the J gene end by 7 bases; junction bases not matched to a gene: 12. The CDR3: CASSPRGGARGNEQFF. The CDR3 DNA reads as TGTGCCAGCAGTCCACGCGGGGGGGCCCGTGGTAATGAGCAGTTCTTC.

V gene TRBV7-9 combines with J gene TRBJ2-1; D not certain. V lost 5 bases and J lost 4, with 9 bases in between. CDR1 and CDR2 (germline): SEHNR, FQNEAQ (reference sequence). CDR3 length: 13 amino acids. The CDR3 sequence: CASSPGRYNEQFF. The CDR3 DNA is TGTGCCAGCAGCCCCGGCCGTTACAATGAGCAGTTCTTC.

This clone has only one observation. This chain uses TRBV19 with TRBJ2-3; D is undetermined. V was clipped by 4 bases and J by 5 bases, with 13 bases between them. The CDR3 is 14 residues long. Germline-derived CDR1 and CDR2 are LNHDA and SQIVND (reference sequence). The CDR3: CASSTGWPKDTQYF. In DNA, the CDR3 is TGTGCCAGTAGTACTGGCTGGCCGAAAGATACGCAGTATTTT.

This clone was seen only a few times. The chain recombines TRBV20-1 with TRBJ1-1; no clear D gene. Germline values: CDR1 DFQATT, CDR2 SNEGSKA (reference sequence). CDR3 length: 10 residues. Trimming took off 5 bases at V and 3 bases at J, with 4 bases between the two ends. CDR3 DNA: TGCAGTGCTGAGGACACTGAAGCTTTCTTT. Translation: CSAEDTEAFF.

The chain links TRBV4-1 to TRBJ1-2; D gene unclear. V was pared by 0 bases and J by 3 bases, with 11 bases between. Germline CDR1 is MGHRA and CDR2 is YSYEKL. The CDR3 has 15 amino acids. DNA for the CDR3: TGCGCCAGCAGCCAAGATCCGGGGTCCGACTATGGCTACACCTTC. Translated, it gives CASSQDPGSDYGYTF.

The chain has TRBV20-1 and TRBJ2-7; the match to TRBD1 covers 8 bases. Looked up from germline, CDR1 is DFQATT and CDR2 is SNEGSKA (reference sequence). V dropped 4 bases and J dropped 4; count of bases not matched to a gene: 0. This CDR3 comprises 11 residues. CDR3 sequence reads: CSANRGYEQYF. The DNA of the CDR3 is TGCAGTGCTAACAGGGGGTACGAGCAGTACTTC.

The rearrangement uses TRBV20-1 and TRBJ1-5; D remains ambiguous. Germline CDR1 is DFQATT and CDR2 is SNEGSKA (reference sequence). V lost 0 bases to trimming and J lost 11 bases, with 8 bases between them. The CDR3 length is 11 residues. The CDR3 DNA is TGCAGTGCTAGAGATATGGGCACCCAGCATTTT. Encoded protein: CSARDMGTQHF.

CDR3 sequence (DNA): TGTGCCAGCAGTAATGGCGGAAAAGTTACAGATACGCAGTATTTT. Its translation is CASSNGGKVTDTQYF. The chain joins TRBV7-2 to TRBJ2-3, with D unclear. V gave up 6 bases and J gave up 3 bases, with 16 bases separating them. Germline loops: CDR1 SGHTA, CDR2 FQGNSA. The CDR3 is made up of 15 amino acids.

This chain links TRBV29-1 with TRBJ1-2; a possible D gene is TRBD1 (6 bases). Germline lookup yields CDR1 SQVTM and CDR2 ANQGSEA. V was trimmed by 4 bases and J by 3 bases, leaving 15 bases between them. This CDR3 region has 14 residues. The CDR3 protein is CSVVGEAGDYGYTF. CDR3 nucleotide sequence: TGCAGCGTTGTGGGGGAGGCAGGGGACTATGGCTACACCTTC.

This clone appeared a single time. The rearrangement uses TRBV5-1 and TRBJ1-5, with TRBD1 identical over 7 bases. V shed 7 bases and J 7 bases; nucleotides not matched to a gene: 8. The CDR3 contains 13 residues. In germline, CDR1 is SGHRS, CDR2 YFSETQ. CDR3 region: CASSSTGLQPQHF. In nucleotides, the CDR3 is TGCGCCAGCTCGTCGACAGGGCTCCAGCCCCAGCATTTT. Combining the CDR3 with reference TRBV5-1 and TRBJ1-5 gives the whole variable domain KAGVTQTPRYLIKTRGQQVTLSCSPISGHRSVSWYQQTPGQGLQFLFEYFSETQRNKGNFPGRFSGRQFSNSRSEMNVSTLELGDSALYLCASSSTGLQPQHFGDGTRLSIL.

The rearrangement links TRBV6-4 to TRBJ1-2, with a possible D match to TRBD1 (6 bases). The germline V gene has CDR1 MRHNA and CDR2 SNTAGT. V was clipped by 6 bases and J by 4 bases, with 18 bases between them. CDR3 length: 15 amino acids. The DNA for the CDR3 is TGTGCCAGCAGCCCCCGACAGGATCTGAGCTATGGCTACACCTTC. This sequence encodes CASSPRQDLSYGYTF.

The chain has TRBV6-6 and TRBJ2-3; TRBD1 might be the D (5 bases). This CDR3 is 15 amino acids long. Trimming left V 2 bases short and J 6 bases short, with 15 bases between. CDR1 and CDR2 (germline): MNHNY, SVGAGI (reference sequence). CDR3 residues: CASSYRSRVLDTQYF. CDR3 bases: TGTGCCAGCAGTTACCGATCCAGGGTCCTGGATACGCAGTATTTT.

This clone came up a few times. The chain recombines TRBV18 with TRBJ1-5, with D unclear. CDR3 length: 14 amino acids. V was pared by 2 bases and J by 4 bases, with 9 bases between. Per germline, CDR1 KGHSH and CDR2 LQKENI. CDR3 sequence reads: CASSPDTNNQPQHF. The CDR3 DNA sequence: TGTGCCAGCTCACCAGACACAAATAATCAGCCCCAGCATTTT.